Sequencing of this T cell receptor (beta chain) was carried out in a study of PD-L1 blockade in urothelial cancer. For the study at large: Across blood samples, T cells had a median count of around 150,000.

Generated by immunoSEQ multiplex PCR, the TCRdb table keeps only in-frame clones and is missing some. The data hold about 110,000 clones, with under 85% observed a single time. The ends lost 4 bases at V and 8 bases at J; junction bases unmatched: 10. The CDR3 contains 15 residues. The V gene's germline CDR1 is KGHSY and CDR2 FQNENV. The sample consisted of PBMCs, taken around atezolizumab (anti-PD-L1) treatment. J is TRBJ2-1 and V is TRBV16, with 8 bases fitting TRBD2. This TCR came from a man in his fifties with urothelial cancer. The CDR3 is CASSRTRGRSDEQFF. The CDR3 bases are TGTGCCAGCAGCCGTACTCGCGGGAGGTCAGATGAGCAGTTCTTC.